This TCR beta chain was sequenced in a study of lymphopenia after photon versus proton radiotherapy. Study outcomes and limitations: Better survival with proton therapy was suggested as possible, not demonstrated. After the lymphocyte nadir, photon-treated repertoires showed oligoclonal expansion, especially of CD8+ Temra cells. Under photons, naive T cells and diversity fell while effector/memory populations rose. Post-nadir TCR diversity decline inversely tracked overall survival among those who died.

For this clone: No antigen is known for it.

TCRdb keeps only in-frame clones here, not all; method: immunoSEQ multiplex PCR. This table holds some 45,000 clones, over 80% found once. The length of the CDR3 is 15 residues. Germline-derived CDR1 and CDR2 are LNHDA and SQIVND (reference sequence). V lost 3 bases and J 0 bases, leaving 8 bases between the germline ends. The chain is built from TRBV19 and TRBJ2-2; D not resolved. The input for sequencing was peripheral blood, taken from a patient treated with proton-based radiotherapy. The origin of this receptor is a woman in her sixties or seventies with pancreatic cancer. In DNA, the CDR3 is TGTGCCAGTAGTATGCGCACCGCGAACACCGGGGAGCTGTTTTTT. Protein: CASSMRTANTGELFF.